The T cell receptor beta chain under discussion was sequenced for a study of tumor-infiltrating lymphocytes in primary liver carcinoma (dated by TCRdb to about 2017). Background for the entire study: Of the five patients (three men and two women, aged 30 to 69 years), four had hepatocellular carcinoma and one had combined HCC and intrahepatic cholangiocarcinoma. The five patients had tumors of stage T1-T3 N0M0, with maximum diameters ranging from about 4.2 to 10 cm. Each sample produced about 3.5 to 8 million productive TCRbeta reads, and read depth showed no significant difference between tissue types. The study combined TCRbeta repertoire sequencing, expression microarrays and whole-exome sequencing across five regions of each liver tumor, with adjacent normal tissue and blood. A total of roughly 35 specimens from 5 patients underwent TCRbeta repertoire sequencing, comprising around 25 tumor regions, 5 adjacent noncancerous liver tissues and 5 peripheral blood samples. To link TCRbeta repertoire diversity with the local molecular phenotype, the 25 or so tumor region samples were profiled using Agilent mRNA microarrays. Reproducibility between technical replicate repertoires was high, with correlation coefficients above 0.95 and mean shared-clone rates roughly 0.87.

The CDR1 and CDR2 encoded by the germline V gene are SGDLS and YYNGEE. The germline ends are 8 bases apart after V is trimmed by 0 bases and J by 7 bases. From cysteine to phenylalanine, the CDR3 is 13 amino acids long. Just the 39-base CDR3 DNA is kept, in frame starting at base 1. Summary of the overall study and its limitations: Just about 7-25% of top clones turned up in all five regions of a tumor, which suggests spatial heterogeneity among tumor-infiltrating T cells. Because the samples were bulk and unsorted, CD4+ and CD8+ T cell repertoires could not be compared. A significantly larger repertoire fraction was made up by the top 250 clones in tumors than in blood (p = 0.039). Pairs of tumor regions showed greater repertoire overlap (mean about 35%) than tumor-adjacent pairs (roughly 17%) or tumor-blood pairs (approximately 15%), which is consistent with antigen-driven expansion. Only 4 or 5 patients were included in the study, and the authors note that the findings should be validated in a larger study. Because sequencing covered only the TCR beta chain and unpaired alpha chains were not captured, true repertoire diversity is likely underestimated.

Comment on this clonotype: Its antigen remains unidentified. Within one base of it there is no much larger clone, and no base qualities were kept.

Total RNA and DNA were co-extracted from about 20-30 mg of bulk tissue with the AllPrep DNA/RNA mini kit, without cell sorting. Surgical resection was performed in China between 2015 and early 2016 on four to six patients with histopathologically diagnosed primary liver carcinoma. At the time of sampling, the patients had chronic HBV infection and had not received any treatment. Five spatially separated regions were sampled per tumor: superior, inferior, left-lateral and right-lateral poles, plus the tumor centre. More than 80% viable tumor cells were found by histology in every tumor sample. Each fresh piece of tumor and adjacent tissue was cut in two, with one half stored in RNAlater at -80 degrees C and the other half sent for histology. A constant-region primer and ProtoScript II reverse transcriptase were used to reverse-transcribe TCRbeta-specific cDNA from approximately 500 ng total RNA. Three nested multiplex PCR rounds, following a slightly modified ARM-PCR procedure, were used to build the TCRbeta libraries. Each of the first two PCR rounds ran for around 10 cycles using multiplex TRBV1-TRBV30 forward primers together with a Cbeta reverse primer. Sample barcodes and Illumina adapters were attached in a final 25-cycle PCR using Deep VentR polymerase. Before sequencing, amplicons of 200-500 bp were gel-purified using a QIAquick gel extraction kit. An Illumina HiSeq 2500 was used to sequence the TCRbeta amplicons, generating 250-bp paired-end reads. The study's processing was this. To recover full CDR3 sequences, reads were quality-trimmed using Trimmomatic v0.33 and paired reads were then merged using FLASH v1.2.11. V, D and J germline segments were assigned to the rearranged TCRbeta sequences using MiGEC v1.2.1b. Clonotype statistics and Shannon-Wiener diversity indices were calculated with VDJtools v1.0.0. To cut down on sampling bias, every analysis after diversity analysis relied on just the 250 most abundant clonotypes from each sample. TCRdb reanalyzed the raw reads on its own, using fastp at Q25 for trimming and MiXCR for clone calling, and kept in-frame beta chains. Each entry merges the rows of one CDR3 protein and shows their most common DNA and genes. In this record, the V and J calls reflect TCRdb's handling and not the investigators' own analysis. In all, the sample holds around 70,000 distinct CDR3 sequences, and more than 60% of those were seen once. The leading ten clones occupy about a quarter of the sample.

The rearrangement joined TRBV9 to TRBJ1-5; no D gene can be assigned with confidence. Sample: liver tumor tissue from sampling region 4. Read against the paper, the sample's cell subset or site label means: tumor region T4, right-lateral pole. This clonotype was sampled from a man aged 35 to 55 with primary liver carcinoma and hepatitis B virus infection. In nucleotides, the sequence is TGTGCCAGCAGCGTAGTGGAGGGACAGCCCCAGCATTTT. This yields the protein CASSVVEGQPQHF.